This T cell receptor beta chain was retrieved from a study of shared clonotypes between healthy human individuals. Study information: Three plates each covered CD4 naive and memory; CD8 naive two, CD8 memory one.

The data were produced by immunoSEQ multiplex PCR, yet TCRdb's version contains in-frame clones alone and is incomplete. The sample has 2.5 million or so clones; roughly nine tenths are singletons. In germline, CDR1 is LNHDA, CDR2 SQIVND (reference sequence). V was cut by 5 bases and J by 5 bases, with 16 bases left in between. The length of the CDR3 is 14 residues. The rearrangement links TRBV19 to TRBJ2-7; no firm D call. Sequencing was done on a sample of naive CD4+ T cells sorted from blood. This sample's subset: CD45RA+ positively selected. This sequence originates from a young man in good health. The CDR3 DNA reads TGTGCCAGTAGTGACATGGGGAAATCAGACGAGCAGTACTTC. Encoded protein: CASSDMGKSDEQYF.